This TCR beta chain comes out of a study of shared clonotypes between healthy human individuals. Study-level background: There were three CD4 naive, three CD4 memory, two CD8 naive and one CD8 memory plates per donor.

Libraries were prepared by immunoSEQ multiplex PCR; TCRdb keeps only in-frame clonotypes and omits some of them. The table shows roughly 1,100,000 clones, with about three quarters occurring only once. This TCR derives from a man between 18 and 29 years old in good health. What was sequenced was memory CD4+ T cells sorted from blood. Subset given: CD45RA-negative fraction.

The CDR3 here is CASSSRPLGQGRVEKLFF. The DNA of the CDR3 is TGTGCCAGCAGCTCGAGACCCCTAGGACAGGGAAGAGTTGAAAAACTGTTTTTT. V usage is TRBV11-2 and J usage is TRBJ1-4; 8 bases match TRBD1. This CDR3 contains 18 residues. Germline V gene data show CDR1 as SGHAT and CDR2 as FQNNGV. V shed 4 bases, J shed 7 bases, and the junction held 17 bases outside the gene matches.